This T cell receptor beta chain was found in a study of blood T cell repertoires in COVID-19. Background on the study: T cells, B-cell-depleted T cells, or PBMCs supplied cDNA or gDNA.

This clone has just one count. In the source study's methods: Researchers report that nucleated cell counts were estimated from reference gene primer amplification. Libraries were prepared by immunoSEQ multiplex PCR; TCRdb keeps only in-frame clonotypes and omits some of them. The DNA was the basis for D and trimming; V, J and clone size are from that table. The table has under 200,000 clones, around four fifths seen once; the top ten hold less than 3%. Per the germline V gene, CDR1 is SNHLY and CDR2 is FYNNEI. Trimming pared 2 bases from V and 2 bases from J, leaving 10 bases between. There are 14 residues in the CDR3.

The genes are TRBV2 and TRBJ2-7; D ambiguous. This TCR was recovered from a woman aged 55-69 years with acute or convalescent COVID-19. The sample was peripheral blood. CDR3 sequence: CASSEYRVAYEQYF. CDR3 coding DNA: TGTGCCAGCAGTGAATACCGGGTGGCCTACGAGCAGTACTTC.